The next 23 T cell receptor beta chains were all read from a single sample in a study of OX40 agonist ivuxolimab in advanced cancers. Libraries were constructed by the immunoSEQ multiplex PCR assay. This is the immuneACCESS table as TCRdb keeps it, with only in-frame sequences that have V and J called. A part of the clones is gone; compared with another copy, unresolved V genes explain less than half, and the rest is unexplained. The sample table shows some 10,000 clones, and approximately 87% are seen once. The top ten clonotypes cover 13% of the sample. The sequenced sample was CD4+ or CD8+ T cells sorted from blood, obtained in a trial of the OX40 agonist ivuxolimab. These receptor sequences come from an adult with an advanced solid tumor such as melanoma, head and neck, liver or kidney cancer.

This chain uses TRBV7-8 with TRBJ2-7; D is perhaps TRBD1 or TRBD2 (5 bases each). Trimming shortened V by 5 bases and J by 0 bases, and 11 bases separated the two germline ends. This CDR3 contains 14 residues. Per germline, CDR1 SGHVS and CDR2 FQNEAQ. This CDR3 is CASSVWDGSYEQYF. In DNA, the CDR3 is TGTGCCAGCAGCGTATGGGACGGCTCCTACGAGCAGTACTTC.

The CDR3 loop reads CASSYDSGELFF. Written as DNA, the CDR3 is TGTGCCAGCAGTTACGATTCCGGGGAGCTGTTTTTT. The rearrangement links TRBV6-5 to TRBJ2-2; D is undetermined. The V end was cut by 2 bases, the J end by 6 bases, with 4 bases between. The CDR3 extends over 12 amino acids. CDR1 and CDR2 from the germline V gene are MNHEY and SVGAGI.

CDR3 bases: TGTGCCAGTAGTGGCGACGGGGGTTCTATGAACACTGAAGCTTTCTTT. Its protein product is CASSGDGGSMNTEAFF. The rearrangement links TRBV19 to TRBJ1-1; possibly TRBD1 for D (5 bases). This CDR3 is built from 16 residues. CDR1 LNHDA and CDR2 SQIVND come from the germline V gene (reference sequence). Trimming cost V 5 bases and J 0 bases, with 16 bases left between them.

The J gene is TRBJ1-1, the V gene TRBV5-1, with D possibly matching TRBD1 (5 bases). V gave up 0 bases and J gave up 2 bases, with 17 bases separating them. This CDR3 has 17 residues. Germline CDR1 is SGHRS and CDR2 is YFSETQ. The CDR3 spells CASSLESIRGFNTEAFF. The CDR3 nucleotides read TGCGCCAGCAGCTTGGAATCCATCCGGGGCTTCAACACTGAAGCTTTCTTT.

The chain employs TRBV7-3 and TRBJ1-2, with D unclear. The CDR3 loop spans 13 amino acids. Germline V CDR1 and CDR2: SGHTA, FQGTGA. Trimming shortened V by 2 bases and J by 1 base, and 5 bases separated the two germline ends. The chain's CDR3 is CASSLADNYGYTF. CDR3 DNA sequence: TGTGCCAGCAGCTTAGCAGATAACTATGGCTACACCTTC.

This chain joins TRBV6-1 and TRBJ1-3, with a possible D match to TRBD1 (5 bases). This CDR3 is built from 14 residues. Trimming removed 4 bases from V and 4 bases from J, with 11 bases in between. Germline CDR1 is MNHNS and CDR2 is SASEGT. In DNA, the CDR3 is TGTGCCAGCAGTGCAGGGTCGTCCGGAAACACCATATATTTT. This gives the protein CASSAGSSGNTIYF.

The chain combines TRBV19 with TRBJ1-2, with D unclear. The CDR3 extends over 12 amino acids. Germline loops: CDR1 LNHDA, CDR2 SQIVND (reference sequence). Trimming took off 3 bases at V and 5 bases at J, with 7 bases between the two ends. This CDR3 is CASSILNYGYTF. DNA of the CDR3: TGTGCCAGTAGTATTCTGAATTATGGCTACACCTTC.

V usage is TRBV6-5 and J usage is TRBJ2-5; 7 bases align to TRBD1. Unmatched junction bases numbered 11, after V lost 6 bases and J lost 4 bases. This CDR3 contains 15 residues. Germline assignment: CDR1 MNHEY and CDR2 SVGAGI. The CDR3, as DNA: TGTGCCAGCAGGACAGGGCCGAGGAGAGGAGAGACCCAGTACTTC. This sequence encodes CASRTGPRRGETQYF.

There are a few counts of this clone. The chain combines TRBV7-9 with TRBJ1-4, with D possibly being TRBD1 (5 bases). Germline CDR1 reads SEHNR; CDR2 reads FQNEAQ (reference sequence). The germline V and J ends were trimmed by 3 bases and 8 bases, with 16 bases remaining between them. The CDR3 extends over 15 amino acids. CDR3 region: CASSFGYGAEEKLFF. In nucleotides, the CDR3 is TGTGCCAGCAGCTTCGGATATGGGGCTGAGGAAAAACTGTTTTTT.

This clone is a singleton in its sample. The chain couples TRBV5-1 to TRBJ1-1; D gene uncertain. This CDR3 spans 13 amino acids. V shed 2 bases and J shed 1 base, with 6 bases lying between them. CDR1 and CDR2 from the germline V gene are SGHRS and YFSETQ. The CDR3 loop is CASSFGENTEAFF. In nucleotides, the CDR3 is TGCGCCAGCAGCTTCGGGGAGAACACTGAAGCTTTCTTT.

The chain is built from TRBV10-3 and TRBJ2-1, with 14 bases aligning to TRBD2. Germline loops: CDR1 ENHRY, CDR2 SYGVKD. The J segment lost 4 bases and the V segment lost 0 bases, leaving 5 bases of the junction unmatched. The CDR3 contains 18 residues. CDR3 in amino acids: CAISESMGLAGEYNEQFF. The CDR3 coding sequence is TGTGCCATCAGTGAGTCCATGGGACTAGCGGGGGAGTACAATGAGCAGTTCTTC.

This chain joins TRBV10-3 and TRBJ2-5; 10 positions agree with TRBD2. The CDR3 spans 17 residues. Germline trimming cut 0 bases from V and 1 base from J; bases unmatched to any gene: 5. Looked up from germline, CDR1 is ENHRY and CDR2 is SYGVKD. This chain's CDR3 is CAISESLAGGLQETQYF. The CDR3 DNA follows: TGTGCCATCAGTGAGTCATTAGCGGGGGGCCTCCAAGAGACCCAGTACTTC.

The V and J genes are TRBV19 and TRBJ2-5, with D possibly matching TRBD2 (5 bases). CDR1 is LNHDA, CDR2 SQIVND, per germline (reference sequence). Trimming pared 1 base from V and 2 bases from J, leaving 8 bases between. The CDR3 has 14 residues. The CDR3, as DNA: TGTGCCAGTAGTATAGCCGAGCGGCAAGAGACCCAGTACTTC. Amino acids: CASSIAERQETQYF. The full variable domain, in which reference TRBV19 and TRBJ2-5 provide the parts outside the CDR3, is DGGITQSPKYLFRKEGQNVTLSCEQNLNHDAMYWYRQDPGQGLRLIYYSQIVNDFQKGDIAEGYSVSREKKESFPLTVTSAQKNPTAFYLCASSIAERQETQYFGPGTRLLVL.

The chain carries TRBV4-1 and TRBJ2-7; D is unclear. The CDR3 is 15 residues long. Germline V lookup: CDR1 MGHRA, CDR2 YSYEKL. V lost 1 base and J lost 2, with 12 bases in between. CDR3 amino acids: CASSQGSAGPYEQYF. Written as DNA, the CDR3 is TGCGCCAGCAGCCAAGGGTCGGCAGGCCCCTACGAGCAGTACTTC.

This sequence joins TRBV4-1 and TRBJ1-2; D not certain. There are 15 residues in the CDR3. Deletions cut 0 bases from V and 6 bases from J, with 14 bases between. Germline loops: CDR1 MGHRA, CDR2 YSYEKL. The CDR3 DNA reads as TGCGCCAGCAGCCAAGATTTGGCAGGACGAAATGGCTACACCTTC. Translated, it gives CASSQDLAGRNGYTF.

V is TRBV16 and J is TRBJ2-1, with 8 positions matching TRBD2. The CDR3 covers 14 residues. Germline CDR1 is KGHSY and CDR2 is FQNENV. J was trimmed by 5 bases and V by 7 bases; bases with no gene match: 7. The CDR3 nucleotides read TGTGCCAGCACCCGGGGGGGGGTCGACAATGAGCAGTTCTTC. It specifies CASTRGGVDNEQFF.

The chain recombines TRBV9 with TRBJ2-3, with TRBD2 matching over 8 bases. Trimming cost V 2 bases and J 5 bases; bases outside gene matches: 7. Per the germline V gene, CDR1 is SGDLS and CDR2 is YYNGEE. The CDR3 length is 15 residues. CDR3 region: CASSVIAGREDTQYF. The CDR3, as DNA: TGTGCCAGCAGCGTGATAGCGGGGCGGGAAGATACGCAGTATTTT.

The CDR3 sequence is CASSLVGLGLEAFF. DNA for the CDR3: TGTGCCAGCAGCTTGGTTGGGTTGGGACTTGAAGCTTTCTTT. V and J are TRBV5-5 and TRBJ1-1; possibly TRBD1 for D (5 bases). This CDR3 has 14 amino acids. Germline CDR1 SGHKS, CDR2 YYEKEE (reference sequence). The ends were cut back, 0 bases at V and 7 bases at J, with 13 bases in the middle.

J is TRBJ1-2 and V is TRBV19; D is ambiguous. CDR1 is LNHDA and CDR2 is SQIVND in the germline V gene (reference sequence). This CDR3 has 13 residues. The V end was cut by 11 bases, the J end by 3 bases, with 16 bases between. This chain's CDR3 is CASNEGWDYGYTF. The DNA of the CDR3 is TGTGCCTCCAATGAAGGGTGGGACTATGGCTACACCTTC.

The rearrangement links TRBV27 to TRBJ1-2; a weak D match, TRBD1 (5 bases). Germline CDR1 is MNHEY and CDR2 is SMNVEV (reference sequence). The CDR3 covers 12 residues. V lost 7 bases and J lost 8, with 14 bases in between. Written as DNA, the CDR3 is TGTGCCAGCACCTCCCGGCGGGGGGGCTACACCTTC. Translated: CASTSRRGGYTF.

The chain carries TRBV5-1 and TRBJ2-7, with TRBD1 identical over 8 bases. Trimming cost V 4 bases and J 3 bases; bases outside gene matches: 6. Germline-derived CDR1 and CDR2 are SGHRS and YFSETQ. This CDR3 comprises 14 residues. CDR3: CASSIGTGNYEQYF. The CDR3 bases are TGCGCCAGCAGCATAGGGACAGGTAACTACGAGCAGTACTTC. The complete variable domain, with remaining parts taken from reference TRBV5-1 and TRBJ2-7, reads KAGVTQTPRYLIKTRGQQVTLSCSPISGHRSVSWYQQTPGQGLQFLFEYFSETQRNKGNFPGRFSGRQFSNSRSEMNVSTLELGDSALYLCASSIGTGNYEQYFGPGTRLTVT.

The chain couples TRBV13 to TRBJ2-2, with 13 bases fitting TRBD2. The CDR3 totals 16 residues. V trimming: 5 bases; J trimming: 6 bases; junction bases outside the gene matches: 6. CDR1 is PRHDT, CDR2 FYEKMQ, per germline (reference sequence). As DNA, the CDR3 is TGTGCCAGCAGCCCGAGACTAGCGGGGGGTTCCGGGGAGCTGTTTTTT. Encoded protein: CASSPRLAGGSGELFF.

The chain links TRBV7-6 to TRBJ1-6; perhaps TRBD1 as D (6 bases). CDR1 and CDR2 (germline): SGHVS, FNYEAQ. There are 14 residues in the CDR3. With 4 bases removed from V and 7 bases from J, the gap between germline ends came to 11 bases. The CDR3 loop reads CASSSDRGNSPLHF. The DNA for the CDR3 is TGTGCCAGCAGCTCGGACAGAGGAAATTCACCCCTCCACTTT. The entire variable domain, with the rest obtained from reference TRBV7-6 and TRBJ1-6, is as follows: GAGVSQSPRYKVTKRGQDVALRCDPISGHVSLYWYRQALGQGPEFLTYFNYEAQQDKSGLPNDRFSAERPEGSISTLTIQRTEQRDSAMYRCASSSDRGNSPLHFGNGTRLTVT.